This T cell receptor beta chain was captured by sequencing in a study of cytomegalovirus exposure and HLA in healthy donors. Study results and limitations: For cytomegalovirus status, the classifier reportedly gave diagnoses with high specificity and sensitivity. A few CMV-associated chains were confirmed in vitro to be specific for CMV antigens.

PCR was performed using 60 Vbeta and 13 Jbeta primers. TCRdb's table, derived via immunoSEQ multiplex PCR, lists solely in-frame clones and lacks some. The table lists approximately 89,000 clones, 77% of them singletons, with about 4% in the top ten. This clone was counted a few times. Its specificity is unknown. Germline assignment: CDR1 SSHAT and CDR2 FNYEAQ (reference sequence). This CDR3 spans 14 amino acids. J lost 5 bases, V lost 5 bases, and 8 bases had no gene match. This TCR came from a man aged 25 to 40 in good health and CMV-seronegative. The chain is built from TRBV7-7 and TRBJ1-2, with 7 bases that match TRBD1. The sequencing sample was made of PBMCs. In DNA, the CDR3 is TGTGCCAGCAGCCCCTTGGACAGGATATATGGCTACACCTTC. This codes for CASSPLDRIYGYTF.